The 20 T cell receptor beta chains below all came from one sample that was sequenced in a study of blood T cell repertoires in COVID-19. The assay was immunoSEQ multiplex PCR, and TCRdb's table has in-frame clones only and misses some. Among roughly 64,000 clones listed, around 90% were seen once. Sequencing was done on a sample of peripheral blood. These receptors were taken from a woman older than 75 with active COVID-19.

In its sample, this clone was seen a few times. Written as DNA, the CDR3 is TGTGCCAGCAGCGTATCCGGGACAGGGTACCCCGAGCAGTACTTC. It yields the protein CASSVSGTGYPEQYF. This chain joins TRBV7-9 and TRBJ2-7; 9 bases fit TRBD1. Looked up from germline, CDR1 is SEHNR and CDR2 is FQNEAQ (reference sequence). This CDR3 region has 15 residues. The V segment lost 5 bases and the J segment 6 bases; nucleotides outside the gene matches: 11.

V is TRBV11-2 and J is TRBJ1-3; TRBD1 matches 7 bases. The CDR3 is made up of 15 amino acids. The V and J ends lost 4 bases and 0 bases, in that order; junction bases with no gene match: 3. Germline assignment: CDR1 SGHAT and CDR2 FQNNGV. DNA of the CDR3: TGTGCCAGCAGCTCGACAGGGTCCTCTGGAAACACCATATATTTT. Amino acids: CASSSTGSSGNTIYF.

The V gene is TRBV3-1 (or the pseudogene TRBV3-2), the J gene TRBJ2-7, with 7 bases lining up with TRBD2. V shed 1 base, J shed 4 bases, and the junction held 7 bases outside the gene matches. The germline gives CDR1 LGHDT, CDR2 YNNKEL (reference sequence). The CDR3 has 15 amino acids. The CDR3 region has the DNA TGTGCCAGCAGCCAAGTCACTAGCGAGCTATACGAGCAGTACTTC. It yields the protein CASSQVTSELYEQYF.

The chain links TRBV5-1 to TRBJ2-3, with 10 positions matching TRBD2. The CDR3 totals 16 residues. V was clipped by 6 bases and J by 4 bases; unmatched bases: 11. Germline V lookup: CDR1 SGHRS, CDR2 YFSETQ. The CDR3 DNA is TGCGCCAGCACTGGGGGGCCTAGCGGGAGCCCAGATACGCAGTATTTT. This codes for CASTGGPSGSPDTQYF.

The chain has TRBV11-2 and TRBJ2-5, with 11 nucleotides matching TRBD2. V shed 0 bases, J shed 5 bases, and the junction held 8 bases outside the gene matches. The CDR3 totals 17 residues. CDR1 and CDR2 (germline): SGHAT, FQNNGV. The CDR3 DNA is TGTGCCAGCAGCTTAGACCTTAGCGGGGGGGCCTGGGAGACCCAGTACTTC. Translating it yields CASSLDLSGGAWETQYF.

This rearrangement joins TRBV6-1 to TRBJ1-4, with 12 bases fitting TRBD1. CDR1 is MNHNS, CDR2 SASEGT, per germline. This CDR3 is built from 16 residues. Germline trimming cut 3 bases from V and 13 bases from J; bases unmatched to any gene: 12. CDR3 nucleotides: TGTGCCAGCAGTGACCGGGACAGGGGGCTGGAATGGGGACTGTTTTTT. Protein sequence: CASSDRDRGLEWGLFF.

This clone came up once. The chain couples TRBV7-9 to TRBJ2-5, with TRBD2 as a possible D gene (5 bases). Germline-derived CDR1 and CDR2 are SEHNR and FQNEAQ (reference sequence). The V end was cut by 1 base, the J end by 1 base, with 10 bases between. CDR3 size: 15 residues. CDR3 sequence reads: CASSLVGDLQETQYF. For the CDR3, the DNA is TGTGCCAGCAGCTTAGTGGGAGATCTCCAAGAGACCCAGTACTTC.

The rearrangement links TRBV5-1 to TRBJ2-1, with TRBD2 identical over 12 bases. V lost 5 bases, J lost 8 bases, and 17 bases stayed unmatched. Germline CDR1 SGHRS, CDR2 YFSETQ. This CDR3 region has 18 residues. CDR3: CASSSTPLAGGPIDEQFF. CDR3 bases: TGCGCCAGCAGTTCGACCCCGCTAGCGGGAGGGCCAATCGATGAGCAGTTCTTC.

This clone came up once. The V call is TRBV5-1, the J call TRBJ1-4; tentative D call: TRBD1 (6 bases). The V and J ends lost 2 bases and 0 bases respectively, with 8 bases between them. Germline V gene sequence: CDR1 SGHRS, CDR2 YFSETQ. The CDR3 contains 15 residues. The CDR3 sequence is CASSFGTTTNEKLFF. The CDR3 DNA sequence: TGCGCCAGCAGCTTTGGGACAACAACTAATGAAAAACTGTTTTTT.

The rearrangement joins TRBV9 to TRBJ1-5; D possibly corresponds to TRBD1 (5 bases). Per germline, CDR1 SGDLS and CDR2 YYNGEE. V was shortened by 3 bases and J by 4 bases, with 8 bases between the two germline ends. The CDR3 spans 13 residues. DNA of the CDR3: TGTGCCAGCAGCGCGACAGCTAATCAGCCCCAGCATTTT. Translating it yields CASSATANQPQHF.

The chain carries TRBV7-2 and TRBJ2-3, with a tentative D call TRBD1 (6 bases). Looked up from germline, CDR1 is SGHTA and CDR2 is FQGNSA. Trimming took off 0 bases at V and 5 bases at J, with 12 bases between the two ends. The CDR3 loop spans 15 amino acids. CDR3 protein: CASSLAGQAGDTQYF. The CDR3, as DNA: TGTGCCAGCAGCTTAGCGGGACAAGCCGGAGATACGCAGTATTTT.

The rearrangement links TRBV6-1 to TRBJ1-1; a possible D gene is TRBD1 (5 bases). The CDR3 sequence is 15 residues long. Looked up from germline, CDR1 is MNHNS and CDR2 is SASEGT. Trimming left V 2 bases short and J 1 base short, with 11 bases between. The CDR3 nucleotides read TGTGCCAGCAGTGAATCTCTGGACACGAACACTGAAGCTTTCTTT. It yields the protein CASSESLDTNTEAFF.

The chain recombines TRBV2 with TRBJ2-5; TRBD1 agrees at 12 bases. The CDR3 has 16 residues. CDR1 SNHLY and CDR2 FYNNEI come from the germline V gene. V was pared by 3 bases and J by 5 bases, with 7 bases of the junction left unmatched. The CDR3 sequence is CASSDTGQGAKETQYF. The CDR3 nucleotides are TGTGCCAGCAGTGACACGGGACAGGGGGCAAAGGAGACCCAGTACTTC.

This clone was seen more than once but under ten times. CDR3 region: CASSPPGGNEKLFF. The CDR3 bases are TGTGCCAGCAGCCCCCCCGGAGGGAACGAAAAACTGTTTTTT. This chain links TRBV7-9 with TRBJ1-4, with unresolved D. The length of the CDR3 is 14 residues. Germline lookup yields CDR1 SEHNR and CDR2 FQNEAQ (reference sequence). V lost 5 bases, J lost 8 bases, and 15 bases lay in between.

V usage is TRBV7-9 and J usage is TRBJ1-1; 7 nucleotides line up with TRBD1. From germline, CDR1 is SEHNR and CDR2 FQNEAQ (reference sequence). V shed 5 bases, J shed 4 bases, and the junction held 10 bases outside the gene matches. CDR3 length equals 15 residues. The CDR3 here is CASSLSDRVRTEAFF. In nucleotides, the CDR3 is TGTGCCAGCAGCCTTTCCGACAGGGTACGCACTGAAGCTTTCTTT. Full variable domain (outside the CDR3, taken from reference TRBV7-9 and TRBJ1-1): DTGVSQNPRHKITKRGQNVTFRCDPISEHNRLYWYRQTLGQGPEFLTYFQNEAQLEKSRLLSDRFSAERPKGSFSTLEIQRTEQGDSAMYLCASSLSDRVRTEAFFGQGTRLTVV.

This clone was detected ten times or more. CDR3 residues: CASSGNSPLHF. The CDR3, as DNA: TGTGCCAGTAGCGGTAATTCACCCCTCCACTTT. V gene TRBV19 combines with J gene TRBJ1-6; no clear D gene. Per the germline V gene, CDR1 is LNHDA and CDR2 is SQIVND (reference sequence). With 6 bases removed from V and 6 bases from J, the gap between germline ends came to 3 bases. CDR3 length equals 11 residues.

The CDR3 reads CASSASRWATNEQFF. CDR3 DNA: TGTGCCAGCAGTGCCTCAAGATGGGCTACCAATGAGCAGTTCTTC. The rearrangement joins TRBV11-3 to TRBJ2-1; D gene unclear. CDR1 is SGHNT, CDR2 YENEEA, per germline. Trimming stripped 6 bases from V and 6 bases from J, with 18 bases between. The CDR3 runs 15 residues.

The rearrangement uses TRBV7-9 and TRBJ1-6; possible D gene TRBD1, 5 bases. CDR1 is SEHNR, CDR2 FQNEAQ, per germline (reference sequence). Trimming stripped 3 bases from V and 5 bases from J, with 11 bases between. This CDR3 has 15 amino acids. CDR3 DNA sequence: TGTGCCAGCAGCTTGACCCGGGGGGATAATTCACCCCTCCACTTT. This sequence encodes CASSLTRGDNSPLHF.

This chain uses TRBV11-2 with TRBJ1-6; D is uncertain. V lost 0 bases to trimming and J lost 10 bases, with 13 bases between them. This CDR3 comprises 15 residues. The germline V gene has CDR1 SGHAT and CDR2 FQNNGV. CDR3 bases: TGTGCCAGCAGCTTAGATTGGGCGCGGAGGTCACCCCTCCACTTT. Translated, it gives CASSLDWARRSPLHF.

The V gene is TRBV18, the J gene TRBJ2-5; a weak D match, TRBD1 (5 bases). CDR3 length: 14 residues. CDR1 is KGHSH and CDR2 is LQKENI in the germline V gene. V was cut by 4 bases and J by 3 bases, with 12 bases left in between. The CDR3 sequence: CASSLGGAEETQYF. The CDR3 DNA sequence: TGTGCCAGCTCACTTGGTGGGGCGGAAGAGACCCAGTACTTC.